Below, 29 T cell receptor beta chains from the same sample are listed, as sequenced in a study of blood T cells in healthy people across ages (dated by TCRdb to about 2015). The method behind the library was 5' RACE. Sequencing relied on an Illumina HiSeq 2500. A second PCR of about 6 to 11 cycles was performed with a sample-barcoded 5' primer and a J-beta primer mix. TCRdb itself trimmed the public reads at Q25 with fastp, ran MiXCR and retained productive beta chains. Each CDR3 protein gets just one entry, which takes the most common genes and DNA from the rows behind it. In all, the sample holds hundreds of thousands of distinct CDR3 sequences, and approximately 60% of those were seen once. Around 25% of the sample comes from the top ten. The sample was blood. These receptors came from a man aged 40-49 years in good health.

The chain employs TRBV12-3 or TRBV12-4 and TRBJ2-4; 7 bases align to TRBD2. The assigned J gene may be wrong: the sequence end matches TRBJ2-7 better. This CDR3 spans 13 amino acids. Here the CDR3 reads CASGRDPYSEQYF. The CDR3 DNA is TGTGCCAGCGGGAGGGACCCCTATTCCGAGCAGTACTTC.

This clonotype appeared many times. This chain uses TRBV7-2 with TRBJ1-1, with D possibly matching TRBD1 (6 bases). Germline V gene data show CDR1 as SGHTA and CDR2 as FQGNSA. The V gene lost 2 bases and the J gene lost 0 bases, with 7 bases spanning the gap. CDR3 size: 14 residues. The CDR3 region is CASSLQGLNTEAFF. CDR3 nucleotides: TGTGCCAGCAGCTTACAGGGGCTGAACACTGAAGCTTTCTTT.

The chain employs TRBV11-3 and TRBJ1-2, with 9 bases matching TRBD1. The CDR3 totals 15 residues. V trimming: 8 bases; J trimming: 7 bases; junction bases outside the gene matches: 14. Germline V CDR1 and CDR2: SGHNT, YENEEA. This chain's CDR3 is CASAKSRTGVFGYTF. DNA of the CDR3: TGTGCCAGCGCGAAGTCCAGGACAGGGGTCTTTGGCTACACCTTC. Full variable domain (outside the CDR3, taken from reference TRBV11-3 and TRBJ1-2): EAGVVQSPRYKIIEKKQPVAFWCNPISGHNTLYWYLQNLGQGPELLIRYENEEAVDDSQLPKDRFSAERLKGVDSTLKIQPAELGDSAVYLCASAKSRTGVFGYTFGSGTRLTVV.

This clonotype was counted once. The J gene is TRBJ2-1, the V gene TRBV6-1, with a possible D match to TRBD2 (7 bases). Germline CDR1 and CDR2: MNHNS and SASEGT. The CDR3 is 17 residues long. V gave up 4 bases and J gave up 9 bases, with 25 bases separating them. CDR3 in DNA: TGTGCCAGCAGTGGGGTACCGGGGGCAGGGGAGGGTGGTGAGCAGTTCTTC. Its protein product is CASSGVPGAGEGGEQFF.

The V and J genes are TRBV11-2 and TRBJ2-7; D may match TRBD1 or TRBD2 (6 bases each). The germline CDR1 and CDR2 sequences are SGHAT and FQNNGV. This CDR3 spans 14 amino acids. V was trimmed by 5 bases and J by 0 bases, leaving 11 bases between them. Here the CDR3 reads CASSPKGGSYEQYF. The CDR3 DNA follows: TGTGCCAGCAGCCCGAAGGGGGGCTCCTACGAGCAGTACTTC.

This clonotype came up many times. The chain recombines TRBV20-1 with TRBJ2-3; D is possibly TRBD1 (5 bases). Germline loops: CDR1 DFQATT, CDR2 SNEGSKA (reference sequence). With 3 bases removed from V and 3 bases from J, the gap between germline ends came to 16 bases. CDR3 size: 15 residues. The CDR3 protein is CSASKGQGNTDTQYF. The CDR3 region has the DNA TGCAGTGCTAGTAAGGGGCAGGGAAATACAGATACGCAGTATTTT.

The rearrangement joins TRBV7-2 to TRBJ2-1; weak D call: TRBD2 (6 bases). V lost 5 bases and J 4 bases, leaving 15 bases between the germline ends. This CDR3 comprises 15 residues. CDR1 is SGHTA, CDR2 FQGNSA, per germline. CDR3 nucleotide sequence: TGTGCCAGCAGCCGCCGGGACTGGGAATACAATGAGCAGTTCTTC. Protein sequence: CASSRRDWEYNEQFF. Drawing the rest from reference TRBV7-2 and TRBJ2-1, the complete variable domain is GAGVSQSPSNKVTEKGKDVELRCDPISGHTALYWYRQSLGQGLEFLIYFQGNSAPDKSGLPSDRFSAERTGGSVSTLTIQRTQQEDSAVYLCASSRRDWEYNEQFFGPGTRLTVL.

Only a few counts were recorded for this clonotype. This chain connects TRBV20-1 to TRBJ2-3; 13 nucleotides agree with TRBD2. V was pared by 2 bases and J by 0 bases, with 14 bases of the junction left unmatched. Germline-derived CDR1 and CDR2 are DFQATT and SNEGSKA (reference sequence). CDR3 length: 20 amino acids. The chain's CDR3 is CSARIPPGLAGQTSTDTQYF. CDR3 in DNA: TGCAGTGCTAGAATACCGCCGGGACTAGCGGGACAAACTAGCACAGATACGCAGTATTTT.

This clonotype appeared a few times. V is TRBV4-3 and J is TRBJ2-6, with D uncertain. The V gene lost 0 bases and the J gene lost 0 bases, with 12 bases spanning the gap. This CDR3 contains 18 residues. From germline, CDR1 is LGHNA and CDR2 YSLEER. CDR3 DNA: TGCGCCAGCAGCCAAGATAGTCCGTTCACCTCTGGGGCCAACGTCCTGACTTTC. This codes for CASSQDSPFTSGANVLTF.

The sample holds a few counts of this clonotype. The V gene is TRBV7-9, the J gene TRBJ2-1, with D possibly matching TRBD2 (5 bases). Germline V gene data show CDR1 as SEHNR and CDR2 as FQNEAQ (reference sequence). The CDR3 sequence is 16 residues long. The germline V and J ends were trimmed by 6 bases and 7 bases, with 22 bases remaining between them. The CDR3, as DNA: TGTGCCAGCAGTCGTTCCCCGGACTCGATGTTGAATGAGCAGTTCTTC. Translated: CASSRSPDSMLNEQFF.

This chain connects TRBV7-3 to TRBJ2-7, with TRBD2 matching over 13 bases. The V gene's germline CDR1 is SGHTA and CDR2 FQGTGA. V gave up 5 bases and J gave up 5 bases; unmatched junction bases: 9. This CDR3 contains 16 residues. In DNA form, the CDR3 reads TGTGCCAGCAGCCAAACCGGGACTAGCGGGATTGACGAGCAGTACTTC. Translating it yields CASSQTGTSGIDEQYF.

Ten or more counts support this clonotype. CDR3 region: CSVGSYEQYF. Here the CDR3 DNA reads TGCAGCGTTGGATCCTACGAGCAGTACTTC. V is TRBV29-1 and J is TRBJ2-7; D gene ambiguous. The CDR3 consists of 10 residues. CDR1 SQVTM and CDR2 ANQGSEA come from the germline V gene. Trimming took off 4 bases at V and 1 base at J, with 2 bases between the two ends.

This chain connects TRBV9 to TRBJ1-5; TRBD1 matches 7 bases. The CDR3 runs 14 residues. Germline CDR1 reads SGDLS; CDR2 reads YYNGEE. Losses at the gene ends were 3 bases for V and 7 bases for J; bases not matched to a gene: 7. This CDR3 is CASSAEGARQPQHF. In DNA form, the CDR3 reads TGTGCCAGCAGCGCGGAGGGGGCTCGGCAGCCCCAGCATTTT.

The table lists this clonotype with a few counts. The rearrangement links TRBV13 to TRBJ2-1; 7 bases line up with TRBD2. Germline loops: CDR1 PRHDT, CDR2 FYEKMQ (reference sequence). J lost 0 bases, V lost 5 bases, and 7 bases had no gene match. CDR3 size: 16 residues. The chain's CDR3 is CASSPLAGVSYNEQFF. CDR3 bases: TGTGCCAGCAGCCCTCTGGCGGGAGTCTCCTACAATGAGCAGTTCTTC.

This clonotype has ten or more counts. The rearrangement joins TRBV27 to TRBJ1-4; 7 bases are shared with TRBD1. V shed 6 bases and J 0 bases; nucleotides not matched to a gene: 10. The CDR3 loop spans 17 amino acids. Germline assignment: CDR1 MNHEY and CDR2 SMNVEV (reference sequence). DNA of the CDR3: TGTGCCAGCAGCCCAGGGGGGGGCCCCTCAACTAATGAAAAACTGTTTTTT. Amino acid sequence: CASSPGGGPSTNEKLFF.

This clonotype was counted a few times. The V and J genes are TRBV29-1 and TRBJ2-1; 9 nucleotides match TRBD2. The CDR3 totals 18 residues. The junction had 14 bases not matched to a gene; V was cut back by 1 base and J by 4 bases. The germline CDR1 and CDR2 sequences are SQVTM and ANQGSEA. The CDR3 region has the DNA TGCAGCGTTGAAGGAATCCCTGGCGGCGGGAGGGTTTACAATGAGCAGTTCTTC. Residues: CSVEGIPGGGRVYNEQFF.

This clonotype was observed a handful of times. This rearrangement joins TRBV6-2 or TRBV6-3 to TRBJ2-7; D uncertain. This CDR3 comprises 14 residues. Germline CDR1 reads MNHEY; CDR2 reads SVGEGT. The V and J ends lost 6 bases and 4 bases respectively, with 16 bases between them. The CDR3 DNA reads TGTGCCAGCAGCCCGAGCAGCCTTATTTACGAGCAGTACTTC. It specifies CASSPSSLIYEQYF.

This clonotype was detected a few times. CDR3 region: CASIPGVSGANVLTF. The CDR3 DNA follows: TGTGCCAGCATTCCAGGGGTCTCTGGGGCCAACGTCCTGACTTTC. This rearrangement joins TRBV28 to TRBJ2-6; a weak D match, TRBD1 (6 bases). The V end was cut by 7 bases, the J end by 0 bases, with 10 bases between. CDR1 and CDR2 from the germline V gene are MDHEN and SYDVKM. There are 15 residues in the CDR3.

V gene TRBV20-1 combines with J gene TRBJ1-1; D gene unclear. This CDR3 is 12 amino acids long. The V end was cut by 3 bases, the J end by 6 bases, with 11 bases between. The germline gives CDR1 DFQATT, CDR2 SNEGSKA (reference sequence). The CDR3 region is CSASRAGAEAFF. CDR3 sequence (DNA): TGCAGTGCTAGTAGGGCCGGTGCTGAAGCTTTCTTT.

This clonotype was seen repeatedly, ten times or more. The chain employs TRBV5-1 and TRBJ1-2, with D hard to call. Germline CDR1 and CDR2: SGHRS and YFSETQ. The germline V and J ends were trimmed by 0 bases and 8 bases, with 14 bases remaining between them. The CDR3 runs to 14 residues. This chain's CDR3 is CASSLGQGLGGYTF. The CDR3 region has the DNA TGCGCCAGCAGCTTGGGGCAAGGACTGGGGGGCTACACCTTC.

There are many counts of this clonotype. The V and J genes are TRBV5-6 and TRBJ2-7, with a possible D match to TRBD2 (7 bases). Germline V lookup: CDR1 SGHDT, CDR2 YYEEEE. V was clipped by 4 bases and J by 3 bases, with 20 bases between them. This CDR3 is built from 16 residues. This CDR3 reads CASSRGLGGGFYEQYF. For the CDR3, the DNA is TGTGCCAGCAGCCGAGGACTAGGAGGGGGTTTCTACGAGCAGTACTTC.

The CDR3 spells CASSQEGGLAGSYNEQFF. In DNA, the CDR3 is TGCGCCAGCAGCCAAGAAGGAGGTCTAGCGGGGTCTTACAATGAGCAGTTCTTC. The rearrangement joins TRBV4-3 to TRBJ2-1; 9 bases agree with TRBD2. V was pared by 0 bases and J by 4 bases, with 10 bases of the junction left unmatched. Germline-derived CDR1 and CDR2 are LGHNA and YSLEER. This CDR3 region has 18 residues.

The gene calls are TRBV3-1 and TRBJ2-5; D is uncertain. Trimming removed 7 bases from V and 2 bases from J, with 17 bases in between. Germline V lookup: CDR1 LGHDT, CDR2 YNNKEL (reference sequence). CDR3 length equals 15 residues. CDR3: CASKYKRDPQETQYF. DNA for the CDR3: TGTGCCAGCAAGTACAAGCGTGATCCTCAAGAGACCCAGTACTTC.

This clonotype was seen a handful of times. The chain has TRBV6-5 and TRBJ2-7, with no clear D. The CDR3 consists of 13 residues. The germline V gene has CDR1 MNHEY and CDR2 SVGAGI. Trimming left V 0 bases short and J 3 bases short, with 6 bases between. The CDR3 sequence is CASSYSDNYEQYF. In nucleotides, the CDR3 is TGTGCCAGCAGTTACTCCGACAACTACGAGCAGTACTTC.

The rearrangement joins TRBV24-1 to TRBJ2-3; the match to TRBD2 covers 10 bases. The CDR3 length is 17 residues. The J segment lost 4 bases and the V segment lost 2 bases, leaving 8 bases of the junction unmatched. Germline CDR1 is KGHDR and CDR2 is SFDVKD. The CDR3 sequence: CATSDSRSGRFSDTQYF. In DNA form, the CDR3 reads TGTGCCACCAGTGATTCCCGTAGCGGGAGGTTCTCAGATACGCAGTATTTT.

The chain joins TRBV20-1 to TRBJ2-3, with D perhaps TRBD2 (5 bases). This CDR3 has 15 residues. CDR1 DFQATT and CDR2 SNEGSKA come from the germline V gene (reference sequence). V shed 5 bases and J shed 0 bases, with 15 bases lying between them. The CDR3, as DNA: TGCAGTGCTGCCCCCCCCCGGGGAAGCACAGATACGCAGTATTTT. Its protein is CSAAPPRGSTDTQYF.

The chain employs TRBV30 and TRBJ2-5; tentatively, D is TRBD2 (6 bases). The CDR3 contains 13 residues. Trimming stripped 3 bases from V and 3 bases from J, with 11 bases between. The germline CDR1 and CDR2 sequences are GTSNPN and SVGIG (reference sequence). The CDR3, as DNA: TGTGCCTGGAGGGCTCCGGGGGAAGAGACCCAGTACTTC. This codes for CAWRAPGEETQYF. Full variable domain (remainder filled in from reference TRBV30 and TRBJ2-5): SQTIHQWPATLVQPVGSPLSLECTVEGTSNPNLYWYRQAAGRGLQLLFYSVGIGQISSEVPQNLSASRPQDRQFILSSKKLLLSDSGFYLCAWRAPGEETQYFGPGTRLLVL.

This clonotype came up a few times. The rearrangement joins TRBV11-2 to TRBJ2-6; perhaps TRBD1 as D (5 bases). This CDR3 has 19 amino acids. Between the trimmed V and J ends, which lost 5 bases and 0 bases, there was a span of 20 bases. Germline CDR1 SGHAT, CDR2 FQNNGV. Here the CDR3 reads CASSPQHEGVYSGANVLTF. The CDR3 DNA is TGTGCCAGCAGCCCCCAGCATGAAGGGGTCTACTCTGGGGCCAACGTCCTGACTTTC.

The CDR3 sequence: CSARDSGRRIAEGREQYF. CDR3 DNA: TGCAGTGCTAGAGACAGCGGGAGGAGGATCGCGGAGGGAAGAGAGCAGTACTTC. The chain has TRBV20-1 and TRBJ2-7, with 9 bases lining up with TRBD2. The CDR3 consists of 18 residues. V was clipped by 0 bases and J by 7 bases; unmatched bases: 19. Germline V lookup: CDR1 DFQATT, CDR2 SNEGSKA (reference sequence).